The 14 T cell receptor beta chains given below trace back to one sample, sequenced in a study of cytomegalovirus exposure and HLA in healthy donors. A multiplex PCR was run with 60 Vbeta primers and 13 Jbeta primers. The protocol was immunoSEQ multiplex PCR, while the TCRdb copy is restricted to in-frame clones and leaves out a portion. The sample consists of some 130,000 clones, about 79% of them appearing once. Sequencing input: PBMCs. These receptor sequences come from a man between 45 and 60 years old in good health and CMV-seronegative.

This sequence joins TRBV6-1 and TRBJ2-7; 7 bases agree with TRBD1. The ends lost 4 bases at V and 5 bases at J; junction bases unmatched: 5. This CDR3 has 13 residues. The germline CDR1 and CDR2 sequences are MNHNS and SASEGT. The CDR3 DNA is TGTGCCAGCAGTGGGGGACAGAGGAACGAGCAGTACTTC. As protein: CASSGGQRNEQYF.

This clone was seen more than once but under ten times. The V and J genes are TRBV5-6 and TRBJ1-2, with 8 nucleotides matching TRBD1. The CDR3 loop spans 17 amino acids. Germline lookup yields CDR1 SGHDT and CDR2 YYEEEE. With 0 bases clipped from V and 5 bases from J, the junction kept 12 bases outside the gene matches. The chain's CDR3 is CASSLALYPGGQYGYTF. The CDR3 bases are TGTGCCAGCAGCTTGGCGCTATACCCAGGGGGCCAGTATGGCTACACCTTC.

The chain recombines TRBV2 with TRBJ1-5, with 7 positions matching TRBD1. The CDR3 has 15 residues. The germline CDR1 and CDR2 sequences are SNHLY and FYNNEI. After removal of 5 bases from V and 0 bases from J, the junction contained 4 bases not matched to a gene. For the CDR3, the DNA is TGTGCCAGCAGTTCAGACAGGGTTAGCAATCAGCCCCAGCATTTT. Residues: CASSSDRVSNQPQHF.

The chain recombines TRBV5-4 with TRBJ2-7; D is perhaps TRBD1 or TRBD2 (6 bases each). The germline gives CDR1 SGHNT, CDR2 YYREEE (reference sequence). The CDR3 consists of 14 residues. V lost 4 bases, J lost 2 bases, and 13 bases lay in between. The CDR3 sequence is CASSMGGPPYEQYF. For the CDR3, the DNA is TGTGCCAGCAGCATGGGGGGCCCTCCCTACGAGCAGTACTTC.

CDR3 sequence: CASSQESSRYYNEQFF. The CDR3 nucleotides read TGTGCCAGCAGCCAAGAATCTAGTAGATACTACAATGAGCAGTTCTTC. The chain has TRBV11-2 and TRBJ2-1; D remains unclear. Germline values: CDR1 SGHAT, CDR2 FQNNGV. This CDR3 contains 16 residues. Trimming removed 5 bases at V and 3 bases at J, with 17 bases between.

This chain connects TRBV6-1 to TRBJ1-5; D is undetermined. V was trimmed by 6 bases and J by 1 base, leaving 10 bases between them. Germline loops: CDR1 MNHNS, CDR2 SASEGT. The CDR3 extends over 14 amino acids. The CDR3 here is CASSPVRSNQPQHF. The CDR3 bases are TGTGCCAGCAGCCCCGTCAGGAGCAATCAGCCCCAGCATTTT.

This clone was recorded only once. The chain employs TRBV9 and TRBJ1-2; D uncertain. This CDR3 region has 15 residues. Germline values: CDR1 SGDLS, CDR2 YYNGEE. Trimming stripped 4 bases from V and 4 bases from J, with 17 bases between. CDR3 bases: TGTGCCAGCAGCCCCAAAGCTTTTATAAGCTATGGCTACACCTTC. Protein: CASSPKAFISYGYTF.

Comments on this clone: The junction does not match germline at one end; this may be a read error. This chain joins TRBV7-7 and TRBJ2-5; 14 positions match TRBD2. CDR3 length: 15 amino acids. Germline V gene lookup returns CDR1 SSHAT and CDR2 FNYEAQ (reference sequence). This CDR3 is CASSLGLAGGETQYF. In nucleotides, the CDR3 is TGTGCTAGCAGTCTTGGACTAGCGGGGGGTGAGACCCAGTACTTC.

In its sample, this clone was seen a few times. The gene calls are TRBV19 and TRBJ1-2; D is unclear. CDR1 LNHDA and CDR2 SQIVND come from the germline V gene (reference sequence). The V and J ends lost 7 bases and 2 bases respectively, with 14 bases between them. This CDR3 is 14 amino acids long. CDR3 loop: CASTWTGGNYGYTF. The CDR3 DNA follows: TGTGCCAGTACCTGGACGGGAGGCAACTATGGCTACACCTTC. Drawing the rest from reference TRBV19 and TRBJ1-2, the complete variable domain is DGGITQSPKYLFRKEGQNVTLSCEQNLNHDAMYWYRQDPGQGLRLIYYSQIVNDFQKGDIAEGYSVSREKKESFPLTVTSAQKNPTAFYLCASTWTGGNYGYTFGSGTRLTVV.

This chain uses TRBV19 with TRBJ2-5, with 10 bases aligning to TRBD1. The germline V gene has CDR1 LNHDA and CDR2 SQIVND (reference sequence). The V and J ends lost 3 bases and 2 bases, in that order; junction bases with no gene match: 9. This CDR3 spans 17 amino acids. The CDR3 DNA is TGTGCCAGTAGTATGGGACAGGGGCCTGGACTTCAAGAGACCCAGTACTTC. Its protein product is CASSMGQGPGLQETQYF.

This chain joins TRBV11-2 and TRBJ1-2; no definite D call. Germline V CDR1 and CDR2: SGHAT, FQNNGV. This CDR3 is 13 amino acids long. Trimming pared 2 bases from V and 4 bases from J, leaving 8 bases between. CDR3 sequence: CASSLREPYGYTF. The CDR3 DNA reads as TGTGCCAGCAGCTTACGGGAACCCTATGGCTACACCTTC.

This clone was recorded a few times. The chain uses TRBV19 and TRBJ1-3; TRBD1 matches 7 bases. Germline V gene lookup returns CDR1 LNHDA and CDR2 SQIVND (reference sequence). This CDR3 is built from 18 residues. With V trimmed by 5 bases and J by 0 bases, 13 bases remained unmatched. The CDR3 sequence is CASSSIMTRGTSGNTIYF. As DNA, the CDR3 is TGTGCCAGTAGTTCTATAATGACCAGGGGGACCTCTGGAAACACCATATATTTT.

V is TRBV7-9 and J is TRBJ2-1; TRBD1 matches 8 bases. Germline CDR1 and CDR2: SEHNR and FQNEAQ (reference sequence). This CDR3 region has 14 residues. V dropped 7 bases and J dropped 7; count of bases not matched to a gene: 9. The CDR3 coding sequence is TGTGCCAGCAACCTGCAGGGGGCAGCGAATGAGCAGTTCTTC. The encoded protein is CASNLQGAANEQFF.

This clone was seen a single time. The V call is TRBV6-1, the J call TRBJ2-7, with a possible D match to TRBD2 (7 bases). The CDR3 is 15 amino acids. V lost 4 bases and J 5 bases, leaving 18 bases between the germline ends. The V gene's germline CDR1 is MNHNS and CDR2 SASEGT. The CDR3: CASSGYREGEDEQYF. DNA of the CDR3: TGTGCCAGCAGTGGGTACAGGGAGGGCGAAGACGAGCAGTACTTC.